This T cell receptor beta chain was recovered during a study of blood T cell repertoires in COVID-19. Measured with immunoSEQ multiplex PCR; TCRdb has only the in-frame clones, and not every one. The sample records 270,000 or so clones, about nine tenths being singletons. The CDR3 sequence is 15 residues long. In germline, CDR1 is ENHRY, CDR2 SYGVKD. Trimming at V came to 3 bases and at J to 1 base, leaving 3 bases not matched to a gene. This clone was detected only once. The clonotype comes from a woman aged 35 to 49 who had recovered from COVID-19. Specimen: peripheral blood. The chain carries TRBV10-3 and TRBJ2-7; TRBD1 aligns across 10 bases. The CDR3 loop reads CAISDVGQGSYEQYF. The DNA of the CDR3 is TGTGCCATCAGTGATGTGGGACAGGGGTCCTACGAGCAGTACTTC.